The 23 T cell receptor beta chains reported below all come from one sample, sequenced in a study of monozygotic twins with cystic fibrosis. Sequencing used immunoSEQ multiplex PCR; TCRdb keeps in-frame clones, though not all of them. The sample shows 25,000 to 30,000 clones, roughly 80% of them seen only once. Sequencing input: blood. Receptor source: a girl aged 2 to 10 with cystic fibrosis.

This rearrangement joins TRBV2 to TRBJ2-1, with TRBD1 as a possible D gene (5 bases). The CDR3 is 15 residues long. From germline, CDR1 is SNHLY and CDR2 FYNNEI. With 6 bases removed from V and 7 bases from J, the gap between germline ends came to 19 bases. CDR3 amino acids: CASSRALGILNEQFF. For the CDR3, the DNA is TGTGCCAGCAGCAGGGCCCTAGGAATCCTTAATGAGCAGTTCTTC.

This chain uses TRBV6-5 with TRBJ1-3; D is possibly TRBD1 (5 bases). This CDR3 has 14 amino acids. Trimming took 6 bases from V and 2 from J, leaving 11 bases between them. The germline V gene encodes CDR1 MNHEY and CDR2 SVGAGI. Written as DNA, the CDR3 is TGTGCCAGCAGACAGGACCCGGCTGGAAACACCATATATTTT. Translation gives CASRQDPAGNTIYF.

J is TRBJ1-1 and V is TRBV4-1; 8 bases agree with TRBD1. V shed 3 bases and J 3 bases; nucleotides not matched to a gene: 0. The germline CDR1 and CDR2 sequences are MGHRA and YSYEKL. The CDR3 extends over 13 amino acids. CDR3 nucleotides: TGCGCCAGCAGCCAGACAGGGGACACTGAAGCTTTCTTT. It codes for CASSQTGDTEAFF.

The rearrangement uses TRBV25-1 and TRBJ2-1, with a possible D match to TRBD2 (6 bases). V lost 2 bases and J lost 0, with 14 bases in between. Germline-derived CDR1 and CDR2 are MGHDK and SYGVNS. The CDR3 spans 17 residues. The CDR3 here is CASSEKGRDSSYNEQFF. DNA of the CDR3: TGTGCCAGCAGTGAAAAGGGGCGGGACTCCTCCTACAATGAGCAGTTCTTC.

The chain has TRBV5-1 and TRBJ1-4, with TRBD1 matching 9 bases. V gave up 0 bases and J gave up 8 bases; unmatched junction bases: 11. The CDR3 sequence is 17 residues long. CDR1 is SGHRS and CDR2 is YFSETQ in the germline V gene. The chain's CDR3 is CASSLGYAGQGSEKLFF. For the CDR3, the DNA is TGCGCCAGCAGCTTGGGTTATGCGGGACAGGGAAGCGAAAAACTGTTTTTT.

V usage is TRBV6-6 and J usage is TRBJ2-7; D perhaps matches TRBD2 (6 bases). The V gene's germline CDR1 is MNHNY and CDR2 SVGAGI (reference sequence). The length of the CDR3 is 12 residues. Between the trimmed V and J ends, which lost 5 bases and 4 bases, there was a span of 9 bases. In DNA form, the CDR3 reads TGTGCCAGCAGTGAGGAGGGTTACGAGCAGTACTTC. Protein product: CASSEEGYEQYF.

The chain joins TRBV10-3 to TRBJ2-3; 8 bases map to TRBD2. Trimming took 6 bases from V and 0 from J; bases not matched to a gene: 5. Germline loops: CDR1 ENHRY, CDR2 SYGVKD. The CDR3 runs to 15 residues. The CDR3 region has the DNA TGTGCCATCAGCCGGTCTAGCGGGAGCACAGATACGCAGTATTTT. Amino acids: CAISRSSGSTDTQYF.

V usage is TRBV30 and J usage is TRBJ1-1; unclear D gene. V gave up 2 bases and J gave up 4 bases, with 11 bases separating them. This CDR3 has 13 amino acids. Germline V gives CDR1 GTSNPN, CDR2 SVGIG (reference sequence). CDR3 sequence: CAWSRQDVTEAFF. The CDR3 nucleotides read TGTGCCTGGAGTAGGCAGGACGTCACTGAAGCTTTCTTT.

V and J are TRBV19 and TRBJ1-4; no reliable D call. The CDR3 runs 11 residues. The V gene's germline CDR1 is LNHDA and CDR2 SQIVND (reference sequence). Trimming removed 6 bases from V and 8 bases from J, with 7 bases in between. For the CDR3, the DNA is TGTGCCAGTAGCAGGAGGGAAAAACTGTTTTTT. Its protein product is CASSRREKLFF.

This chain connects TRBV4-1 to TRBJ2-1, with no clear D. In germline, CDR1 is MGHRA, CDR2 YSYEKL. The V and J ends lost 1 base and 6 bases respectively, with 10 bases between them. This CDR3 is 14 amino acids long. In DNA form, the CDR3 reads TGCGCCAGCAGCCAAGTCGGCGTTATCAATGAGCAGTTCTTC. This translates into CASSQVGVINEQFF.

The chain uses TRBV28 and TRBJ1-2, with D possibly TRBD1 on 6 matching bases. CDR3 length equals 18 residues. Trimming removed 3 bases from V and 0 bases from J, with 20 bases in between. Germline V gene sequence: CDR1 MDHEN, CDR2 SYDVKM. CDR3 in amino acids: CASSLALKTGIANYGYTF. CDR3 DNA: TGTGCCAGCAGTTTGGCCCTCAAAACAGGGATTGCTAACTATGGCTACACCTTC.

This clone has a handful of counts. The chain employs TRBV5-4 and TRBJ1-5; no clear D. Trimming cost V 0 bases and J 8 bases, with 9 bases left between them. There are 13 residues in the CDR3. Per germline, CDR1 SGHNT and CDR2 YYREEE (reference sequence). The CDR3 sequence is CASSLAGSEPQHF. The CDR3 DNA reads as TGTGCCAGCAGCTTGGCAGGCTCGGAGCCCCAGCATTTT.

The CDR3 sequence is CASSVSGIPYEQYF. CDR3 in DNA: TGTGCCAGCAGCGTAAGCGGGATACCCTACGAGCAGTACTTC. The chain recombines TRBV9 with TRBJ2-7; 7 bases align to TRBD2. Losses at the gene ends were 1 base for V and 2 bases for J; bases not matched to a gene: 3. Germline lookup yields CDR1 SGDLS and CDR2 YYNGEE. The CDR3 runs to 14 residues. The variable domain in full, with the rest retrieved from reference TRBV9 and TRBJ2-7, is DSGVTQTPKHLITATGQRVTLRCSPRSGDLSVYWYQQSLDQGLQFLIQYYNGEERAKGNILERFSAQQFPDLHSELNLSSLELGDSALYFCASSVSGIPYEQYFGPGTRLTVT.

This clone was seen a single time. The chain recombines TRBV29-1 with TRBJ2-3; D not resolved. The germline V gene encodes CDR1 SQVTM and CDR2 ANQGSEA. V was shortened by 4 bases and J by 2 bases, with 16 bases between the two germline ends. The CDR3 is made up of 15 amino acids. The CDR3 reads CSVVQLRLYTDTQYF. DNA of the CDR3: TGCAGCGTTGTTCAGCTCCGGCTCTACACAGATACGCAGTATTTT.

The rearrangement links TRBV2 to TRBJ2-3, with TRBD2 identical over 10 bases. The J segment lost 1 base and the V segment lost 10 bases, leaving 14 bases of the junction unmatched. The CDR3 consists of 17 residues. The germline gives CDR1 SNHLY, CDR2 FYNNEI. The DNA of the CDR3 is TGTGCCACCAGGACCTACACCGGGACTAGCGGCACAGATACGCAGTATTTT. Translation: CATRTYTGTSGTDTQYF.

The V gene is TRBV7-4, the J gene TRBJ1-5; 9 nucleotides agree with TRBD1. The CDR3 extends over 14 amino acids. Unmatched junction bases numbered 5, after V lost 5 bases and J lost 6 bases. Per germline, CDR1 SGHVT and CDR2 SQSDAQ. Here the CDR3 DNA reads TGTGCCAGCAGCCGGACAGGGGACAGTCAGCCCCAGCATTTT. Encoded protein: CASSRTGDSQPQHF.

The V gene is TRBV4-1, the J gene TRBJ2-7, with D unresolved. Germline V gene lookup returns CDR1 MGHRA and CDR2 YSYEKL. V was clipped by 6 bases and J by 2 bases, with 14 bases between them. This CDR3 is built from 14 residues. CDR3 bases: TGCGCCAGCAGTCCAAACCCATCAACCTACGAGCAGTACTTC. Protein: CASSPNPSTYEQYF.

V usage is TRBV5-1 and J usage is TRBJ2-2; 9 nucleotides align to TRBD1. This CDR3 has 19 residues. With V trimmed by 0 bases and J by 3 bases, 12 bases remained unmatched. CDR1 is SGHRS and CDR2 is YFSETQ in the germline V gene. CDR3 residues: CASSLGTGVHGGHTGELFF. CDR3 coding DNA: TGCGCCAGCAGCTTGGGGACAGGGGTTCACGGCGGACACACCGGGGAGCTGTTTTTT.

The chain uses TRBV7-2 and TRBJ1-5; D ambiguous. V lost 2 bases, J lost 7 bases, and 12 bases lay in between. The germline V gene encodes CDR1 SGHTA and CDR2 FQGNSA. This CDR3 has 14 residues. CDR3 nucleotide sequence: TGTGCCAGCAGCTTAAAGGTGGGAAACCAGCCCCAGCATTTT. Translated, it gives CASSLKVGNQPQHF.

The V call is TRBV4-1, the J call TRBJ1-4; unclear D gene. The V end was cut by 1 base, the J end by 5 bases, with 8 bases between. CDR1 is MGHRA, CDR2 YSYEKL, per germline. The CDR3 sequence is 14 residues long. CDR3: CASSQVMGNEKLFF. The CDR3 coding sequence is TGCGCCAGCAGCCAAGTAATGGGAAATGAAAAACTGTTTTTT.

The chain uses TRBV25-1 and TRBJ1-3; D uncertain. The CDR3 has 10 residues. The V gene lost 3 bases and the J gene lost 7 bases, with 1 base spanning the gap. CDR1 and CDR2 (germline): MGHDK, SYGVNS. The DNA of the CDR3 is TGTGCCAGCAGTGAGAACACCATATATTTT. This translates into CASSENTIYF.

The CDR3 DNA is TGTGCCAGCAGCTCTCGGACCGTAGCCTACGAGCAGTACTTC. Residues: CASSSRTVAYEQYF. V and J are TRBV7-9 and TRBJ2-7; D remains unclear. V lost 4 bases and J lost 2, with 12 bases in between. Per the germline V gene, CDR1 is SEHNR and CDR2 is FQNEAQ (reference sequence). CDR3 length: 14 amino acids.

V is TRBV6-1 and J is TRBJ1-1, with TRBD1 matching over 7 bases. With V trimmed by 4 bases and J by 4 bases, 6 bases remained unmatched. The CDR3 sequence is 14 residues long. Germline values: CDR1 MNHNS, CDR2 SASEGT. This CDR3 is CASSGQGKSTEAFF. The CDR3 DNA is TGTGCCAGCAGTGGACAGGGAAAGAGCACTGAAGCTTTCTTT.